Only a few counts were recorded for the clone carrying this T cell receptor beta chain. The primer mix had 60 Vbeta and 13 Jbeta primers. Profiling relied on immunoSEQ multiplex PCR, and the TCRdb table lists in-frame clones only, not all of them. The table has some 200,000 clones, about 62% seen once. This sample was taken from a study of cytomegalovirus exposure and HLA in healthy donors. Across the whole study: Within the Caucasian-associated ancestry cluster were 81% of the 398 genotyped donors.

Between the trimmed V and J ends, which lost 7 bases and 5 bases, there was a span of 14 bases. This CDR3 region has 13 residues. The V call is TRBV23-1, the J call TRBJ2-5; perhaps TRBD2 as D (7 bases). TRBV23-1 is an open reading frame, and its role is uncertain. Sequencing was performed on PBMCs. The sequence was collected from a man between 35 and 55 years old in good health and CMV-seronegative. The CDR3 coding sequence is TGCGCCAGCAAAAGGGGGGGTTTTGAGACCCAGTACTTC. This codes for CASKRGGFETQYF.